Following are 25 T cell receptor beta chains from one sample sequenced in a study of response to subunit inactivated influenza vaccine. TCRdb re-called the RT-PCR reads with MiXCR, one entry per CDR3 protein. Of around 580,000 distinct CDR3 sequences listed, approximately 12% are singletons. The specimen comprised PBMCs from blood, sampled on the day of vaccination. All receptors come from a man aged 50 or older who received an inactivated influenza vaccine.

The gene calls are TRBV27 and TRBJ2-2, with 8 nucleotides matching TRBD2. Trimming cost V 3 bases and J 3 bases; bases outside gene matches: 9. The CDR3 spans 17 residues. Germline V gene lookup returns CDR1 MNHEY and CDR2 SMNVEV (reference sequence). The CDR3 loop is CASSFITSGTYTGELFF. CDR3 DNA sequence: TGTGCCAGCAGTTTTATAACTAGCGGAACTTACACCGGGGAGCTGTTTTTT.

The count of this clonotype is one. An end of the junction differs from the germline gene, which may be a read error. The CDR3, as DNA: TGCAGCTCTCTCGGGCAGGAAAGCACAGATACGCATTATTTT. The encoded protein is CSSLGQESTDTHYF. This sequence joins TRBV29-1 and TRBJ2-3; no definite D call. This CDR3 spans 14 amino acids. The germline CDR1 and CDR2 sequences are SQVTM and ANQGSEA.

V usage is TRBV5-1 and J usage is TRBJ2-3, with 10 nucleotides matching TRBD1. V gave up 4 bases and J gave up 3 bases; unmatched junction bases: 5. CDR1 and CDR2 from the germline V gene are SGHRS and YFSETQ. This CDR3 has 15 amino acids. The DNA for the CDR3 is TGCGCCAGCAGCCTGGGACAGGGGAAGACAGATACGCAGTATTTT. This sequence encodes CASSLGQGKTDTQYF. The full variable domain, in which reference TRBV5-1 and TRBJ2-3 provide the parts outside the CDR3, is KAGVTQTPRYLIKTRGQQVTLSCSPISGHRSVSWYQQTPGQGLQFLFEYFSETQRNKGNFPGRFSGRQFSNSRSEMNVSTLELGDSALYLCASSLGQGKTDTQYFGPGTRLTVL.

This clonotype was observed a handful of times. The chain joins TRBV15 to TRBJ1-1, with 8 nucleotides matching TRBD1. Per the germline V gene, CDR1 is LNHNV and CDR2 is YYDKDF (reference sequence). J gave up 9 bases and V 0 bases, and 6 bases lay outside the gene matches. CDR3 length: 14 residues. The CDR3 nucleotides read TGTGCCACCAGCAGAGACTTTGGACAGGGTAAAGCTTTCTTT. Residues: CATSRDFGQGKAFF.

The V gene is TRBV28, the J gene TRBJ1-2; D call uncertain. The CDR3 is made up of 14 amino acids. CDR1 and CDR2 from the germline V gene are MDHEN and SYDVKM. V was shortened by 2 bases and J by 3 bases, with 10 bases between the two germline ends. This chain's CDR3 is CASSLRPGDYGYTF. The CDR3 bases are TGTGCCAGCAGTTTACGCCCAGGCGACTATGGCTACACCTTC.

The CDR3 DNA sequence: TGTGCCAGCAGTTTAGGTTTAATCTACGAGCAGTACTTC. It translates to CASSLGLIYEQYF. The rearrangement uses TRBV12-3 or TRBV12-4 and TRBJ2-7, with no clear D. CDR3 length equals 13 residues. Deletions cut 1 base from V and 3 bases from J, with 7 bases between.

This clonotype was seen only a few times. V and J are TRBV20-1 and TRBJ2-7; D may be TRBD2 (6 bases). Germline assignment: CDR1 DFQATT and CDR2 SNEGSKA (reference sequence). V lost 3 bases and J 0 bases, leaving 9 bases between the germline ends. The CDR3 runs to 13 residues. The CDR3 loop reads CSASRDFSYEQYF. The DNA of the CDR3 is TGCAGTGCTAGCCGGGACTTCTCCTACGAGCAGTACTTC.

V gene TRBV27 combines with J gene TRBJ2-7; TRBD1 might be the D (5 bases). With 5 bases removed from V and 0 bases from J, the gap between germline ends came to 14 bases. The CDR3 is made up of 15 amino acids. Germline CDR1 and CDR2: MNHEY and SMNVEV (reference sequence). Here the CDR3 reads CASSPRVQFSYEQYF. The CDR3 nucleotides are TGTGCCAGCAGTCCCAGGGTCCAATTCTCCTACGAGCAGTACTTC.

The chain couples TRBV3-1 to TRBJ2-7; possible D gene TRBD2, 6 bases. CDR1 and CDR2 from the germline V gene are LGHDT and YNNKEL (reference sequence). V shed 6 bases and J shed 5 bases, with 17 bases lying between them. CDR3 length equals 14 residues. CDR3 coding DNA: TGTGCCAGCAGAAAGACCGGGAGTTTGGACGAGCAGTACTTC. Translation gives CASRKTGSLDEQYF.

This chain joins TRBV3-1 and TRBJ2-2; D is uncertain. V lost 10 bases and J lost 4, with 10 bases in between. The CDR3 has 12 residues. CDR1 is LGHDT, CDR2 YNNKEL, per germline (reference sequence). CDR3 residues: CATPDRTGELFF. CDR3 nucleotide sequence: TGTGCCACCCCAGACCGCACCGGGGAGCTGTTTTTT.

This chain connects TRBV5-1 to TRBJ1-1; weak D call: TRBD1 (5 bases). Germline assignment: CDR1 SGHRS and CDR2 YFSETQ. Trimming left V 0 bases short and J 10 bases short, with 13 bases between. The CDR3 consists of 13 residues. The CDR3 coding sequence is TGCGCCAGCAGCTTGGCCGGGGACTCTGGAGCTTTCTTT. It codes for CASSLAGDSGAFF.

This clonotype turned up a few times. CDR3 in DNA: TGTGCCAGCAGTTTAGTATACGGGGAGCTGTTTTTT. Its translation: CASSLVYGELFF. The chain has TRBV12-3 or TRBV12-4 and TRBJ2-2, with no clear D. The CDR3 is 12 residues long. V was trimmed by 1 base and J by 7 bases, leaving 4 bases between them.

The table lists this clonotype with many counts. The chain links TRBV4-1 to TRBJ1-4; D call uncertain. Trimming removed 4 bases at V and 6 bases at J, with 6 bases between. CDR1 is MGHRA and CDR2 is YSYEKL in the germline V gene. The CDR3 extends over 12 amino acids. The CDR3 here is CASSRIYEKLFF. The CDR3 nucleotides read TGCGCCAGCAGCCGAATATATGAAAAACTGTTTTTT.

Of note for this clonotype: Just one base apart from a much larger clone, this may be a read error. The rearrangement uses TRBV6-2 or TRBV6-3 and TRBJ2-3; the D call may be TRBD1 or TRBD2 (5 bases each). Germline lookup yields CDR1 MNHEY and CDR2 SVGEGT. The CDR3 runs to 15 residues. The V and J ends lost 8 bases and 8 bases respectively, with 23 bases between them. The CDR3 here is CASGRATGGFFTQYF. CDR3 DNA sequence: TGTGCCAGCGGACGAGCAACTGGGGGATTCTTTACGCAGTATTTT.

The chain couples TRBV4-1 to TRBJ1-4; 9 bases agree with TRBD1. V was pared by 2 bases and J by 0 bases, with 19 bases of the junction left unmatched. Germline CDR1 reads MGHRA; CDR2 reads YSYEKL. There are 22 residues in the CDR3. The CDR3 region has the DNA TGCGCCAGCAGCCAACCCCGATCCGGGACAGGGAATTTAGGAACAACTAATGAAAAACTGTTTTTT. It specifies CASSQPRSGTGNLGTTNEKLFF.

The V and J genes are TRBV5-1 and TRBJ2-2; D could derive from TRBD1 or TRBD2 (6 bases each). The CDR3 loop spans 15 amino acids. Trimming shortened V by 1 base and J by 6 bases, and 13 bases separated the two germline ends. Germline CDR1 and CDR2: SGHRS and YFSETQ. The CDR3 here is CASSLLIGGAGELFF. The CDR3 nucleotides read TGCGCCAGCAGCTTGTTAATCGGGGGCGCCGGGGAGCTGTTTTTT.

The sample holds a few counts of this clonotype. The V call is TRBV7-3, the J call TRBJ2-2; tentative D call: TRBD2 (7 bases). This CDR3 region has 15 residues. CDR1 is SGHTA, CDR2 FQGTGA, per germline. V lost 5 bases and J lost 5, with 15 bases in between. The DNA for the CDR3 is TGTGCCAGCAGCAAAGACAGGCGGGAGACCGGGGAGCTGTTTTTT. It specifies CASSKDRRETGELFF.

CDR3 sequence reads: CSAGPSGLVKNIQYF. The CDR3 DNA reads TGCAGTGCTGGCCCTTCGGGGTTGGTCAAAAACATTCAGTACTTC. The chain is built from TRBV20-1 and TRBJ2-4; D is perhaps TRBD2 (5 bases). Germline V gene data show CDR1 as DFQATT and CDR2 as SNEGSKA (reference sequence). The CDR3 has 15 amino acids. V dropped 5 bases and J dropped 3 bases, with 17 bases sitting between them.

V usage is TRBV3-1 and J usage is TRBJ1-5, with D maybe TRBD1 (6 bases). Germline values: CDR1 LGHDT, CDR2 YNNKEL (reference sequence). V was trimmed by 0 bases and J by 6 bases, leaving 12 bases between them. This CDR3 spans 15 amino acids. The chain's CDR3 is CASSQDHRVGQPQHF. In nucleotides, the CDR3 is TGTGCCAGCAGCCAAGATCACAGGGTCGGTCAGCCCCAGCATTTT.

This chain's CDR3 is CASSFGSSNQPQHF. CDR3 DNA sequence: TGTGCCAGCAGTTTTGGCAGTAGCAATCAGCCCCAGCATTTT. J is TRBJ1-5 and V is TRBV28; D is undetermined. Deletions cut 3 bases from V and 0 bases from J, with 6 bases between. The CDR3 consists of 14 residues. Germline V gene data show CDR1 as MDHEN and CDR2 as SYDVKM.

Only a few counts were recorded for this clonotype. The rearrangement uses TRBV5-5 and TRBJ1-2; D uncertain. Germline V gene data show CDR1 as SGHKS and CDR2 as YYEKEE (reference sequence). This CDR3 is 13 amino acids long. Trimming removed 3 bases at V and 8 bases at J, with 14 bases between. The CDR3 DNA sequence: TGTGCCAGCAGCTCCGCTCAGCGAGCGGGCTACACCTTC. Protein: CASSSAQRAGYTF.

This clonotype was picked up many times. CDR3 protein: CASREGANTEAFF. The CDR3 DNA follows: TGTGCCAGCAGGGAGGGGGCCAACACTGAAGCTTTCTTT. The V call is TRBV12-3 or TRBV12-4, the J call TRBJ1-1; TRBD1 aligns across 7 bases. V lost 6 bases to trimming and J lost 2 bases; unmatched junction nucleotides: 3. The CDR3 spans 13 residues.

This clonotype was detected only a few times. This chain uses TRBV4-3 with TRBJ2-3; 9 bases align to TRBD2. V was pared by 3 bases and J by 5 bases, with 21 bases of the junction left unmatched. Germline V gene sequence: CDR1 LGHNA, CDR2 YSLEER. The CDR3 spans 20 residues. DNA for the CDR3: TGCGCCAGCAGCCAGGAACATACCCGACTAGCGGTCCTGATGGGAGATACGCAGTATTTT. Translating it yields CASSQEHTRLAVLMGDTQYF.

The genes are TRBV3-1 and TRBJ1-6; 9 bases match TRBD1. The length of the CDR3 is 18 residues. The J segment lost 4 bases and the V segment lost 1 base, leaving 8 bases of the junction unmatched. Germline V gene data show CDR1 as LGHDT and CDR2 as YNNKEL (reference sequence). CDR3 sequence reads: CASSQGGTGSPYNSPLHF. CDR3 in DNA: TGTGCCAGCAGCCAAGGAGGGACAGGGTCCCCTTATAATTCACCCCTCCACTTT.

This clonotype showed up many times. The V gene is TRBV12-3 or TRBV12-4, the J gene TRBJ2-1; D perhaps matches TRBD2 (6 bases). CDR3 length: 15 residues. The V end was cut by 8 bases, the J end by 2 bases, with 16 bases between. The CDR3 is CASVLMGGPYNEQFF. As DNA, the CDR3 is TGTGCCAGCGTGCTTATGGGGGGACCCTACAATGAGCAGTTCTTC.